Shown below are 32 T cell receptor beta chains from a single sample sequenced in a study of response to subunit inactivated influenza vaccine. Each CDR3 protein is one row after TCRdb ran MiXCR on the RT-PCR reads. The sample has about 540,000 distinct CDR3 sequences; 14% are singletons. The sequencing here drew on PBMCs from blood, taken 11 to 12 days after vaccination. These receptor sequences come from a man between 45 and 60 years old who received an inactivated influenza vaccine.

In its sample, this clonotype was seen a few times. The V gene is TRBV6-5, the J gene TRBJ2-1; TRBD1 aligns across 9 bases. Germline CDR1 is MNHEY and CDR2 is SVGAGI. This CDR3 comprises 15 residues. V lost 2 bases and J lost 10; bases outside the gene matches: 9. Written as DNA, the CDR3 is TGTGCCAGCAGTTACAGGGGACAGGGTCATAGCGAGCAGTTCTTC. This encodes CASSYRGQGHSEQFF.

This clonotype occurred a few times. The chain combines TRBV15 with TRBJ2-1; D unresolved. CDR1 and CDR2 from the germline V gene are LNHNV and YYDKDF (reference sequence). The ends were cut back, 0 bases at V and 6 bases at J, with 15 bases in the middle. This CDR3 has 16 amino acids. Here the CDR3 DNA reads TGTGCCACCAGCAGAGAGACGGGCTCTAGAAGCAATGAGCAGTTCTTC. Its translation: CATSRETGSRSNEQFF.

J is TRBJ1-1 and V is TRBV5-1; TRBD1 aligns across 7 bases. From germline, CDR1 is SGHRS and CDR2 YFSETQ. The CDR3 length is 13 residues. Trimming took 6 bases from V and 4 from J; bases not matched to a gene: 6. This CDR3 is CASTTGMGTEAFF. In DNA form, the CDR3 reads TGCGCCAGCACGACAGGGATGGGCACTGAAGCTTTCTTT.

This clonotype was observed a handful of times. The CDR3 bases are TGTGCCAGCACCCAAGGGCTAACAAGCTCCTACAATGAGCAGTTCTTC. It specifies CASTQGLTSSYNEQFF. The J gene is TRBJ2-1, the V gene TRBV27; no clear D gene. Trimming removed 7 bases at V and 0 bases at J, with 16 bases between. Germline loops: CDR1 MNHEY, CDR2 SMNVEV (reference sequence). This CDR3 is 16 amino acids long.

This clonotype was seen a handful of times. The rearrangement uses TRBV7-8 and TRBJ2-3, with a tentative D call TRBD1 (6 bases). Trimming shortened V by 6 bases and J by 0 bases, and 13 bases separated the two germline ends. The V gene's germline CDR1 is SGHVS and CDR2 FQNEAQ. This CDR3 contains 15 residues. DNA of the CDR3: TGTGCCAGCAGACGTGGGACACCTAGCACAGATACGCAGTATTTT. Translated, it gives CASRRGTPSTDTQYF. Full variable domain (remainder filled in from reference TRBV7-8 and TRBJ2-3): GAGVSQSPRYKVAKRGQDVALRCDPISGHVSLFWYQQALGQGPEFLTYFQNEAQLDKSGLPSDRFFAERPEGSVSTLKIQRTQQEDSAVYLCASRRGTPSTDTQYFGPGTRLTVL.

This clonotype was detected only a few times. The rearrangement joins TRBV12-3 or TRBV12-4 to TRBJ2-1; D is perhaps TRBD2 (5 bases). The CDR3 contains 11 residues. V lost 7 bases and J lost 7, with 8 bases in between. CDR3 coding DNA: TGTGCCAGCACCTCGGGGAATGAGCAGTTCTTC. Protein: CASTSGNEQFF.

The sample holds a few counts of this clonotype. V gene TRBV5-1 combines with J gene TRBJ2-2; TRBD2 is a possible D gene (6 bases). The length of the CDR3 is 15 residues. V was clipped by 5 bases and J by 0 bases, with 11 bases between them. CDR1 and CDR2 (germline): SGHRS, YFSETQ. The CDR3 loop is CASRWSSANTGELFF. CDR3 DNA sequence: TGCGCCAGCAGGTGGTCTAGCGCGAACACCGGGGAGCTGTTTTTT. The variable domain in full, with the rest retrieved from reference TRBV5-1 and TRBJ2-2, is KAGVTQTPRYLIKTRGQQVTLSCSPISGHRSVSWYQQTPGQGLQFLFEYFSETQRNKGNFPGRFSGRQFSNSRSEMNVSTLELGDSALYLCASRWSSANTGELFFGEGSRLTVL.

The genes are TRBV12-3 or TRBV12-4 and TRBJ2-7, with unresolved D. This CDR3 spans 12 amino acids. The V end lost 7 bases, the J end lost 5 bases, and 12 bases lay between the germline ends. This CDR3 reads CASNETPDEQYF. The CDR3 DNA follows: TGTGCCAGCAATGAGACCCCTGACGAGCAGTACTTC.

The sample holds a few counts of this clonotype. The CDR3 loop is CASSPRLAGARDTQYF. The CDR3 region has the DNA TGCGCCAGCAGCCCCAGGTTAGCGGGAGCTCGGGATACGCAGTATTTT. The chain is built from TRBV5-1 and TRBJ2-3; TRBD2 matches at 9 bases. The V gene's germline CDR1 is SGHRS and CDR2 YFSETQ. Germline trimming cut 4 bases from V and 6 bases from J; bases unmatched to any gene: 12. This CDR3 comprises 16 residues. Combining the CDR3 with reference TRBV5-1 and TRBJ2-3 gives the whole variable domain KAGVTQTPRYLIKTRGQQVTLSCSPISGHRSVSWYQQTPGQGLQFLFEYFSETQRNKGNFPGRFSGRQFSNSRSEMNVSTLELGDSALYLCASSPRLAGARDTQYFGPGTRLTVL.

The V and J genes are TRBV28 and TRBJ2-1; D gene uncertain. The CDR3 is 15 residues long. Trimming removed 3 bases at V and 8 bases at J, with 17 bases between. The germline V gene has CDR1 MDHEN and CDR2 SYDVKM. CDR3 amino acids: CASSFAQSNYDEQFF. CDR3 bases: TGTGCCAGCAGTTTCGCACAGTCCAATTATGATGAGCAGTTCTTC.

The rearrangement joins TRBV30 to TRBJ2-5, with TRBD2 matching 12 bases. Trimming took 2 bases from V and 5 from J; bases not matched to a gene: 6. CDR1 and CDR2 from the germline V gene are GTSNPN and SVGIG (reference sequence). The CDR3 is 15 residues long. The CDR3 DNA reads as TGTGCCTGGAGTTCTCCTAGCGGGGGGGCGGAGACCCAGTACTTC. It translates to CAWSSPSGGAETQYF.

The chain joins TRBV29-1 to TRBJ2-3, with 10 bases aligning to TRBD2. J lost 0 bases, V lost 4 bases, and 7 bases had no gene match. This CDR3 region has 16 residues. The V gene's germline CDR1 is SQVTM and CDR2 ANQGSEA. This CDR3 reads CSVARTSGSSTDTQYF. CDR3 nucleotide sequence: TGCAGCGTTGCCCGGACTAGCGGCTCTAGCACAGATACGCAGTATTTT.

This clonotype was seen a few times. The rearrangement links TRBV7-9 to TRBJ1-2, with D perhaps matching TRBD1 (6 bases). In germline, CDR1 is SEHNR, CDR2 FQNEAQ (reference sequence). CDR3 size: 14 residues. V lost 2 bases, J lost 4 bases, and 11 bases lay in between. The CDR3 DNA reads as TGTGCCAGCAGCTTAAGCTTGGGGGCCTATGGCTACACCTTC. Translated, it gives CASSLSLGAYGYTF.

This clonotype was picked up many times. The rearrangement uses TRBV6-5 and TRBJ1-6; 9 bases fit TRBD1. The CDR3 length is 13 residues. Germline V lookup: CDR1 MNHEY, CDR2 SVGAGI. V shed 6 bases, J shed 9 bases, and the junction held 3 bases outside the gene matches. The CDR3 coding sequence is TGTGCCAGCAGCTGGGGACAGGGTTCACCCCTCCACTTT. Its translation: CASSWGQGSPLHF.

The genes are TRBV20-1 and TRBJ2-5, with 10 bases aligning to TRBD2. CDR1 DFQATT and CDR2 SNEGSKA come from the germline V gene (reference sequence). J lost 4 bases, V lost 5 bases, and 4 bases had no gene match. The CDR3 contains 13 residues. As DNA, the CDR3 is TGCAGTGCTTCAACTAGCGGGACAGAGACCCAGTACTTC. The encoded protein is CSASTSGTETQYF.

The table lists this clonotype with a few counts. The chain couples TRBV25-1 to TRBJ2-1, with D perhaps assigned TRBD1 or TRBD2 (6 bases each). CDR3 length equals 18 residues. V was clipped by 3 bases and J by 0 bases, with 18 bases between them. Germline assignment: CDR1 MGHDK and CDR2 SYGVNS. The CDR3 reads CASSDPRGRQSSYNEQFF. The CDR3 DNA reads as TGTGCCAGCAGTGACCCCCGGGGGCGGCAGAGCTCCTACAATGAGCAGTTCTTC.

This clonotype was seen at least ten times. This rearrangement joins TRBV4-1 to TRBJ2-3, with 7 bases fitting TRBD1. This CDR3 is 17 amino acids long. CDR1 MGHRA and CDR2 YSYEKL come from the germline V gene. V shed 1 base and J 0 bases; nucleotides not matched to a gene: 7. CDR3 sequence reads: CASSQVRRGQSTDTQYF. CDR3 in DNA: TGCGCCAGCAGCCAAGTGCGTAGGGGACAGAGCACAGATACGCAGTATTTT.

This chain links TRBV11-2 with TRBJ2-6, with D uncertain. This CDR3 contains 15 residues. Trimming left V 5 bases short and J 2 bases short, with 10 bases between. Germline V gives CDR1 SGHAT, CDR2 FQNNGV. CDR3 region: CASSLQQAGANVLTF. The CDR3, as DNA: TGTGCCAGCAGCCTACAGCAGGCTGGGGCCAACGTCCTGACTTTC.

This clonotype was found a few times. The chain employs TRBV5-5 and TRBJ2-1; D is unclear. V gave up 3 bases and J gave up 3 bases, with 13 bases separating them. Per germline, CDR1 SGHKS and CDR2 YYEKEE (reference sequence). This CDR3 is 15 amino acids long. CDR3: CASSSALNGYNEQFF. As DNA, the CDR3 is TGTGCCAGCAGCTCGGCTCTGAACGGCTACAATGAGCAGTTCTTC.

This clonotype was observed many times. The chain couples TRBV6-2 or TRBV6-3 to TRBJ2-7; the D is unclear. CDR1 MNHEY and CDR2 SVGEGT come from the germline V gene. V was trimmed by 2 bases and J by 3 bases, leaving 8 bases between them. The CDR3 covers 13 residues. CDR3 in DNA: TGTGCCAGCAGTTACGTGGGCCGCTACGAGCAGTACTTC. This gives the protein CASSYVGRYEQYF.

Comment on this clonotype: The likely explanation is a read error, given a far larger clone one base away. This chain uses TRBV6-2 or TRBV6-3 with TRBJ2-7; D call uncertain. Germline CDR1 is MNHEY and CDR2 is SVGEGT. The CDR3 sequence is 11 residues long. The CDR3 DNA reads TGTGCCAGCAGTAACTCCCACGAGCAGTACTTC. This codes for CASSNSHEQYF.

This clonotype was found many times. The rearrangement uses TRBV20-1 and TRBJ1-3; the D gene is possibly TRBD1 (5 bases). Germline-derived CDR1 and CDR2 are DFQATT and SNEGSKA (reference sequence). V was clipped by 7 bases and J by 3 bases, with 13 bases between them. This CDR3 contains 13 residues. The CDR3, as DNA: TGCAGTGGGACTACAGGCCTTGGAAACACCATATATTTT. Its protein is CSGTTGLGNTIYF.

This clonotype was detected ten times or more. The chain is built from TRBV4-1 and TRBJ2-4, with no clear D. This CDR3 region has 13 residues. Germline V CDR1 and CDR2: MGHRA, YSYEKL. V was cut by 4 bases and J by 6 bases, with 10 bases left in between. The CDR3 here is CASSPPNRNIQYF. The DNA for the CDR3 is TGCGCCAGCAGCCCTCCTAACAGAAACATTCAGTACTTC.

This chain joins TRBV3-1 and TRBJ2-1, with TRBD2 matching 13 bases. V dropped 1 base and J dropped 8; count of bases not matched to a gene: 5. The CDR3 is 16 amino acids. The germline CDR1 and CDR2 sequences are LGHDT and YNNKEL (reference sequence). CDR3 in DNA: TGTGCCAGCAGCCAAGGGACTAGCGGGAGTGGTGATGAGCAGTTCTTC. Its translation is CASSQGTSGSGDEQFF.

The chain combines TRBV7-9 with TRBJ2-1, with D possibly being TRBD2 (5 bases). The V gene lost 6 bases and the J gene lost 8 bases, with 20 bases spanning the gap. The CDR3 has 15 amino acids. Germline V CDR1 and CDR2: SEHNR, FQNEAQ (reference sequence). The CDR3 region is CASRGWNPSTHEQFF. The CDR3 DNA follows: TGTGCCAGCAGGGGTTGGAATCCTAGCACCCATGAGCAGTTCTTC.

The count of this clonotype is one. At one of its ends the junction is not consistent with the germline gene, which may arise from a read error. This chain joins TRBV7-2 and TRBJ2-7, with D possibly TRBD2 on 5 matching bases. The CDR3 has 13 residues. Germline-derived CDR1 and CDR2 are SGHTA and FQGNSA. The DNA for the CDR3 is TGTGCCAGCAGCTTAGGGGCCGGCTGGGAGCAGAACTTC. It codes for CASSLGAGWEQNF.

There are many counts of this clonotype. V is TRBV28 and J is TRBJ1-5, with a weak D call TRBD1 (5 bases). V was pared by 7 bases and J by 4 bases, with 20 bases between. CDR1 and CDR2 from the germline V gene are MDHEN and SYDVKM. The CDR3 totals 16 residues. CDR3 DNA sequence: TGTGCCAGCATTCGGCAGGGCGGATTAGGAAATCAGCCCCAGCATTTT. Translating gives CASIRQGGLGNQPQHF.

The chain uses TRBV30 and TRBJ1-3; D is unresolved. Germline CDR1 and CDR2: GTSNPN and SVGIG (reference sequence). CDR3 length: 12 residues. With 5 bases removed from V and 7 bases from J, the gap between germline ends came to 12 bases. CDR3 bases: TGTGCCTGGGGCTTTACCGGGAACACCATATATTTT. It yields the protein CAWGFTGNTIYF. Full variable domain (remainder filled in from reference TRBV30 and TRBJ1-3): SQTIHQWPATLVQPVGSPLSLECTVEGTSNPNLYWYRQAAGRGLQLLFYSVGIGQISSEVPQNLSASRPQDRQFILSSKKLLLSDSGFYLCAWGFTGNTIYFGEGSWLTVV.

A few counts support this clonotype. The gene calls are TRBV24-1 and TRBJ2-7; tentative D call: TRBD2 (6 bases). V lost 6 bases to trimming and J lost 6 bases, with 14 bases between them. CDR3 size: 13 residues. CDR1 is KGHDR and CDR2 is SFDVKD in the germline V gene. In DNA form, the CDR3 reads TGTGCCACCAGTAGCAGCGGGCAGGCCGAGCAGTACTTC. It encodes CATSSSGQAEQYF.

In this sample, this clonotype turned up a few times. Here the CDR3 reads CASSAGPGYEQYF. CDR3 DNA sequence: TGTGCCAGCAGCGCAGGGCCGGGATACGAGCAGTACTTC. The rearrangement uses TRBV7-2 and TRBJ2-7; tentatively, D is TRBD1 or TRBD2 (5 bases each). This CDR3 is 13 amino acids long. The germline V and J ends were trimmed by 5 bases and 4 bases, with 12 bases remaining between them. CDR1 SGHTA and CDR2 FQGNSA come from the germline V gene.

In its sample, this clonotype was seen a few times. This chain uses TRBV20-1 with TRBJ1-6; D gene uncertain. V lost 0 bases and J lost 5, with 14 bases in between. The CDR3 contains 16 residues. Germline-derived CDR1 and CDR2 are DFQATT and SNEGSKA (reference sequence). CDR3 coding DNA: TGCAGTGCTAGAGATACGCGAAGGACCGATAATTCACCCCTCCACTTT. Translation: CSARDTRRTDNSPLHF.

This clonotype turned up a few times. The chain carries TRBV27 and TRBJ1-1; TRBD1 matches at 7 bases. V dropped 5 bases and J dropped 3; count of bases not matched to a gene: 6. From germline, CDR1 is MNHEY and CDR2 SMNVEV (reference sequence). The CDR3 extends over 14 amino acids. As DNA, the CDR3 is TGTGCCAGCAGTCCCCAGGGGGACCACACTGAAGCTTTCTTT. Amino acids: CASSPQGDHTEAFF.